The clone carrying this TCR beta chain was picked up many times. TCRdb re-derived calls from the RT-PCR reads in MiXCR, one entry per CDR3 protein. The sample carries more than 550,000 distinct CDR3 sequences, approximately 10% recorded once. The record originates from a study of response to subunit inactivated influenza vaccine. The CDR3 covers 16 residues. The V end was cut by 4 bases, the J end by 1 base, with 16 bases between. Germline CDR1 and CDR2: SGHDN and FVKESK. This sample also appeared in a second study, on T cells expressing NK-cell markers. As that study records: The cDNA for TCR beta came from 5'RACE template switching with UMIs. Each of about six donors carried dominant NKG2C+ clonotypes accounting for about 1.0-7.0% of CD8+ T cells. HCMV specificity of expanded NKG2C+ T cell clones remained unclear.

The source of this sequence is a middle-aged man who received an inactivated influenza vaccine. The chain joins TRBV14 to TRBJ1-2; D not certain. The sequences come from PBMCs from blood, collected on the day of vaccination. The CDR3 DNA follows: TGTGCCAGCAGCCCGAATGACATGTGGATTAACTATGGCTACACCTTC. Protein sequence: CASSPNDMWINYGYTF.